These 28 T cell receptor beta chains were all obtained from the same sample, sequenced in a study of OX40 agonist ivuxolimab in advanced cancers. The protocol used for the library was the immunoSEQ multiplex PCR assay. Not all clones reach the TCRdb copy of this immuneACCESS table, which keeps in-frame sequences only. Checked studies attribute under half of the gap to unresolved V genes and leave the rest unexplained. For this sample there are about 100,000 clones; about nine tenths appear just once. 0.15% to 0.2% of the sample lies in the top ten. Sequenced material: CD4+ or CD8+ T cells sorted from blood, taken in a trial of the OX40 agonist ivuxolimab. These receptors were collected from an adult with an advanced solid tumor such as melanoma, head and neck, liver or kidney cancer.

This chain links TRBV2 with TRBJ2-1; TRBD1 is a possible D gene (6 bases). The V end was cut by 6 bases, the J end by 0 bases, with 12 bases between. The CDR3 spans 15 residues. Germline V CDR1 and CDR2: SNHLY, FYNNEI. CDR3 amino acids: CASRRDTGSYNEQFF. DNA of the CDR3: TGTGCCAGCAGGAGGGACACCGGCTCCTACAATGAGCAGTTCTTC.

V usage is TRBV4-2 and J usage is TRBJ1-2; TRBD1 matches at 7 bases. Trimming at V came to 1 base and at J to 3 bases, leaving 8 bases not matched to a gene. Germline lookup yields CDR1 LGHNA and CDR2 YNFKEQ. The CDR3 loop spans 16 amino acids. CDR3 in DNA: TGTGCCAGCAGCCAAGTTGGTCCCACAGGGGACTATGGCTACACCTTC. Translated, it gives CASSQVGPTGDYGYTF.

This chain links TRBV19 with TRBJ2-2; possibly TRBD1 for D (6 bases). The germline V gene has CDR1 LNHDA and CDR2 SQIVND (reference sequence). The CDR3 is made up of 15 amino acids. V was trimmed by 7 bases and J by 8 bases, leaving 20 bases between them. Here the CDR3 DNA reads TGTGCCAGTACCTTTAGACAGGCCGGGATAGGGGAGCTGTTTTTT. Amino acids: CASTFRQAGIGELFF.

The chain carries TRBV9 and TRBJ2-3, with 7 bases lining up with TRBD2. Germline-derived CDR1 and CDR2 are SGDLS and YYNGEE. J gave up 2 bases and V 0 bases, and 6 bases lay outside the gene matches. This CDR3 contains 16 residues. This CDR3 is CASSVASSGLTDTQYF. The DNA for the CDR3 is TGTGCCAGCAGCGTAGCTTCTAGCGGACTCACAGATACGCAGTATTTT.

The chain combines TRBV19 with TRBJ2-7, with D possibly being TRBD1 (6 bases). CDR1 is LNHDA and CDR2 is SQIVND in the germline V gene (reference sequence). V lost 1 base, J lost 3 bases, and 13 bases lay in between. The CDR3 loop spans 15 amino acids. CDR3: CASSIVAGDSYEQYF. In DNA form, the CDR3 reads TGTGCCAGTAGTATAGTGGCAGGGGATAGCTACGAGCAGTACTTC.

V usage is TRBV6-4 and J usage is TRBJ2-2; the D call may be TRBD1 or TRBD2 (5 bases each). CDR1 and CDR2 from the germline V gene are MRHNA and SNTAGT. Trimming shortened V by 6 bases and J by 4 bases, and 18 bases separated the two germline ends. This CDR3 contains 16 residues. The CDR3 protein is CASSALGRGGTGELFF. CDR3 in DNA: TGTGCCAGCAGCGCATTAGGCCGTGGGGGCACCGGGGAGCTGTTTTTT.

The chain combines TRBV19 with TRBJ2-2; TRBD2 aligns across 10 bases. CDR3 length: 16 residues. V gave up 3 bases and J gave up 6 bases; unmatched junction bases: 7. CDR1 is LNHDA, CDR2 SQIVND, per germline (reference sequence). The CDR3 nucleotides read TGTGCCAGTAGTATCCGGCTAGCGGGAGTGGCCGGGGAGCTGTTTTTT. Its translation is CASSIRLAGVAGELFF.

The rearrangement joins TRBV29-1 to TRBJ1-4; no clear D gene. V lost 4 bases and J 4 bases, leaving 16 bases between the germline ends. CDR1 and CDR2 from the germline V gene are SQVTM and ANQGSEA. This CDR3 is built from 15 residues. Written as DNA, the CDR3 is TGCAGCGTTGTTGCTCAGTTAACCAATAATGAAAAACTGTTTTTT. It translates to CSVVAQLTNNEKLFF.

The V call is TRBV7-9, the J call TRBJ2-1, with 12 nucleotides matching TRBD2. Germline CDR1 SEHNR, CDR2 FQNEAQ (reference sequence). The junction had 7 bases not matched to a gene; V was cut back by 5 bases and J by 2 bases. This CDR3 spans 17 amino acids. Here the CDR3 DNA reads TGTGCCAGCAGCCCAACGGGACTAGCGGGCCCCTACAATGAGCAGTTCTTC. Its translation: CASSPTGLAGPYNEQFF.

CDR3 bases: TGTGCCAGCAGGACAGGGACTTATGAAAAACTGTTTTTT. This translates into CASRTGTYEKLFF. V gene TRBV2 combines with J gene TRBJ1-4, with 7 positions matching TRBD1. Trimming cost V 6 bases and J 6 bases; bases outside gene matches: 4. The CDR3 loop spans 13 amino acids. CDR1 and CDR2 from the germline V gene are SNHLY and FYNNEI.

The V gene is TRBV30, the J gene TRBJ2-2; 12 positions agree with TRBD1. V shed 3 bases, J shed 7 bases, and the junction held 6 bases outside the gene matches. Looked up from germline, CDR1 is GTSNPN and CDR2 is SVGIG (reference sequence). This CDR3 region has 15 residues. CDR3 protein: CAWRGTGGSGGELFF. The CDR3, as DNA: TGTGCCTGGAGGGGGACAGGGGGCTCTGGCGGGGAGCTGTTTTTT.

The chain uses TRBV5-1 and TRBJ1-3; tentatively, D is TRBD1 (6 bases). The CDR3 totals 16 residues. Trimming stripped 1 base from V and 0 bases from J, with 11 bases between. Per the germline V gene, CDR1 is SGHRS and CDR2 is YFSETQ. The CDR3 DNA is TGCGCCAGCAGCTTGAGGGGGGGATCCTCTGGAAACACCATATATTTT. This gives the protein CASSLRGGSSGNTIYF.

This clone has only one observation. The chain recombines TRBV5-1 with TRBJ2-4; 9 bases fit TRBD1. This CDR3 comprises 16 residues. J lost 4 bases, V lost 0 bases, and 5 bases had no gene match. Looked up from germline, CDR1 is SGHRS and CDR2 is YFSETQ. The CDR3 sequence: CASSLEPGTGKNIQYF. CDR3 nucleotide sequence: TGCGCCAGCAGCTTGGAGCCCGGGACAGGGAAAAACATTCAGTACTTC.

The chain links TRBV9 to TRBJ2-3; 7 positions agree with TRBD2. CDR1 is SGDLS and CDR2 is YYNGEE in the germline V gene. The CDR3 consists of 15 residues. V lost 0 bases, J lost 6 bases, and 7 bases stayed unmatched. CDR3 residues: CASSVVGMGGDTQYF. The CDR3 nucleotides are TGTGCCAGCAGCGTAGTAGGGATGGGGGGGGATACGCAGTATTTT.

The gene calls are TRBV27 and TRBJ2-7, with 16 bases that match TRBD2. This CDR3 has 16 amino acids. Germline V gene lookup returns CDR1 MNHEY and CDR2 SMNVEV (reference sequence). V lost 6 bases to trimming and J lost 12 bases; unmatched junction nucleotides: 14. Written as DNA, the CDR3 is TGTGCCAGCAGCTACTCCCGGCGGGGACTAGCGGGGGGGATGTACTTC. Translated: CASSYSRRGLAGGMYF.

The chain uses TRBV9 and TRBJ2-5; possible D gene TRBD1, 5 bases. This CDR3 comprises 16 residues. V lost 0 bases and J lost 3, with 15 bases in between. Germline-derived CDR1 and CDR2 are SGDLS and YYNGEE. CDR3 in amino acids: CASSVGAGRNEETQYF. The DNA of the CDR3 is TGTGCCAGCAGCGTAGGGGCAGGGCGGAACGAAGAGACCCAGTACTTC.

This chain connects TRBV6-6 to TRBJ2-7; 10 bases line up with TRBD2. Germline V gene sequence: CDR1 MNHNY, CDR2 SVGAGI (reference sequence). The junction had 12 bases not matched to a gene; V was cut back by 5 bases and J by 5 bases. The CDR3 consists of 16 residues. The CDR3 sequence: CASSPARGAGGNEQYF. The CDR3 coding sequence is TGTGCCAGCAGTCCAGCCCGGGGAGCGGGGGGGAACGAGCAGTACTTC.

This sequence joins TRBV5-1 and TRBJ2-7; 9 bases match TRBD2. The CDR3 runs to 15 residues. The germline gives CDR1 SGHRS, CDR2 YFSETQ. Trimming cost V 4 bases and J 2 bases; bases outside gene matches: 7. CDR3 protein: CASSSGLAWAYEQYF. The CDR3 nucleotides read TGCGCCAGCAGCAGCGGACTAGCGTGGGCCTACGAGCAGTACTTC. Full variable domain (outside the CDR3, taken from reference TRBV5-1 and TRBJ2-7): KAGVTQTPRYLIKTRGQQVTLSCSPISGHRSVSWYQQTPGQGLQFLFEYFSETQRNKGNFPGRFSGRQFSNSRSEMNVSTLELGDSALYLCASSSGLAWAYEQYFGPGTRLTVT.

This chain joins TRBV9 and TRBJ2-3, with 11 bases matching TRBD2. Losses at the gene ends were 2 bases for V and 6 bases for J; bases not matched to a gene: 8. The CDR3 covers 16 residues. The germline V gene encodes CDR1 SGDLS and CDR2 YYNGEE. CDR3 sequence reads: CASSVMASGGRDTQYF. The CDR3 DNA sequence: TGTGCCAGCAGCGTGATGGCTAGCGGGGGGAGGGATACGCAGTATTTT.

V and J are TRBV2 and TRBJ2-5; D not resolved. This CDR3 comprises 14 residues. V was pared by 5 bases and J by 5 bases, with 15 bases between. Germline values: CDR1 SNHLY, CDR2 FYNNEI. CDR3 loop: CASSSVLLMETQYF. The CDR3 DNA follows: TGTGCCAGCAGTTCCGTTCTACTCATGGAGACCCAGTACTTC.

The chain uses TRBV28 and TRBJ1-5, with a possible D match to TRBD1 (5 bases). Germline V lookup: CDR1 MDHEN, CDR2 SYDVKM. The CDR3 totals 19 residues. V lost 1 base to trimming and J lost 0 bases, with 19 bases between them. DNA for the CDR3: TGTGCCAGCAGTTTATTCGGGGCAGGGTGGGGGTATAGCAATCAGCCCCAGCATTTT. Amino acid sequence: CASSLFGAGWGYSNQPQHF.

This clone was detected once. This chain connects TRBV5-4 to TRBJ2-1; TRBD1 is a possible D gene (5 bases). Deletions cut 2 bases from V and 3 bases from J, with 12 bases between. The CDR3 is 15 amino acids. CDR1 is SGHNT and CDR2 is YYREEE in the germline V gene (reference sequence). Here the CDR3 reads CASSFDRASYNEQFF. The CDR3 bases are TGTGCCAGCAGCTTCGACAGAGCTAGCTACAATGAGCAGTTCTTC.

The chain links TRBV5-1 to TRBJ2-7, with TRBD2 as a possible D gene (6 bases). The V and J ends lost 1 base and 4 bases respectively, with 15 bases between them. The germline V gene has CDR1 SGHRS and CDR2 YFSETQ. This CDR3 has 15 amino acids. The CDR3 nucleotides are TGCGCCAGCAGCTTGTTACCTAGCGATCCTTACGAGCAGTACTTC. Translated, it gives CASSLLPSDPYEQYF.

The V gene is TRBV14, the J gene TRBJ1-2; no definite D call. The CDR3 is made up of 13 amino acids. Trimming took 1 base from V and 7 from J, leaving 10 bases between them. The germline gives CDR1 SGHDN, CDR2 FVKESK. The CDR3: CASSQVPGRGYTF. The CDR3 nucleotides read TGTGCCAGCAGCCAAGTTCCAGGACGTGGCTACACCTTC.

This rearrangement joins TRBV27 to TRBJ1-2; 7 bases agree with TRBD1. Trimming at V came to 5 bases and at J to 2 bases, leaving 2 bases not matched to a gene. Germline assignment: CDR1 MNHEY and CDR2 SMNVEV (reference sequence). The CDR3 has 13 amino acids. The CDR3 region has the DNA TGTGCCAGCAGTGAAGGGGGCAACTATGGCTACACCTTC. Its translation: CASSEGGNYGYTF.

The chain uses TRBV10-2 and TRBJ2-1; D may be TRBD1 or TRBD2 (5 bases each). CDR3 length: 14 residues. Germline CDR1 reads WSHSY; CDR2 reads SAAADI. Trimming shortened V by 6 bases and J by 10 bases, and 19 bases separated the two germline ends. As DNA, the CDR3 is TGCGCCAGCAGAACTACCGGGGCGTCCTACGAGCAGTTCTTC. Protein: CASRTTGASYEQFF.

This rearrangement joins TRBV5-6 to TRBJ2-1; TRBD2 matches 14 bases. Germline CDR1 SGHDT, CDR2 YYEEEE. The CDR3 covers 19 residues. Unmatched junction bases numbered 9, after V lost 4 bases and J lost 0 bases. For the CDR3, the DNA is TGTGCCAGCAGCCCCCCGGGACTAGCGGGGGTATTCTCCTACAATGAGCAGTTCTTC. Its translation: CASSPPGLAGVFSYNEQFF.

The J gene is TRBJ2-7, the V gene TRBV6-5; TRBD1 matches 8 bases. V lost 2 bases and J lost 6; bases outside the gene matches: 6. CDR3 size: 14 residues. Germline V lookup: CDR1 MNHEY, CDR2 SVGAGI. CDR3 protein: CASSYSQGAIEQYF. The DNA of the CDR3 is TGTGCCAGCAGTTACAGTCAGGGGGCGATCGAGCAGTACTTC.